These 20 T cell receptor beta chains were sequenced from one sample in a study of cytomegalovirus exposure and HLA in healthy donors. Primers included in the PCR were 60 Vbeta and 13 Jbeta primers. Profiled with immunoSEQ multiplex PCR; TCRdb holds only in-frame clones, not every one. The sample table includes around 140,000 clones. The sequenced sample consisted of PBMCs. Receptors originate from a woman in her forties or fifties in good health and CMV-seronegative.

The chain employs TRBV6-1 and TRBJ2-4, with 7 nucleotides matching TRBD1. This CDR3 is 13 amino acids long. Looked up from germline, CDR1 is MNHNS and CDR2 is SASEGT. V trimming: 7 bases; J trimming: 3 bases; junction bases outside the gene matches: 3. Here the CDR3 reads CASNGQDKNIQYF. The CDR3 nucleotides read TGTGCCAGCAATGGACAGGACAAAAACATTCAGTACTTC.

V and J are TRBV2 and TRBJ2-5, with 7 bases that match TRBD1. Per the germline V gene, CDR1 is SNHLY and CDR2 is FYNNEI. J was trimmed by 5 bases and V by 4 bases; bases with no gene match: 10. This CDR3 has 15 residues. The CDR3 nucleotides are TGTGCCAGCAGTGCCACCAGGACAGGCGGGGAGACCCAGTACTTC. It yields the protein CASSATRTGGETQYF.

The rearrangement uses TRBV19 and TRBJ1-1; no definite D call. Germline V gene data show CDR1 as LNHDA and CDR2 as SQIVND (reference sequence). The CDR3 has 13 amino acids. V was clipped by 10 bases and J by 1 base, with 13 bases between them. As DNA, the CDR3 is TGTGCCACCGCGAGGGTGGGGAACACTGAAGCTTTCTTT. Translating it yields CATARVGNTEAFF.

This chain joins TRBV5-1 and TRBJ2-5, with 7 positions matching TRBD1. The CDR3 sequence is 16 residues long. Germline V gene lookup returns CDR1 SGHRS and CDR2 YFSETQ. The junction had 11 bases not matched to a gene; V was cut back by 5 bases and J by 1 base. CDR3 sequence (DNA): TGCGCCAGCAGAGGGATGACAGGGACGCCCCAAGAGACCCAGTACTTC. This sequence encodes CASRGMTGTPQETQYF.

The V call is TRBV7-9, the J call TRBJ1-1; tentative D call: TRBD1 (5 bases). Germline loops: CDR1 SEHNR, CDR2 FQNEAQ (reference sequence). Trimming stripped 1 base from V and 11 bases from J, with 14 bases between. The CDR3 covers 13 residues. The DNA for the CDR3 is TGTGCCAGCAGCTTAGAGGGGAGGATGGGGGCTTTCTTT. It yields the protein CASSLEGRMGAFF.

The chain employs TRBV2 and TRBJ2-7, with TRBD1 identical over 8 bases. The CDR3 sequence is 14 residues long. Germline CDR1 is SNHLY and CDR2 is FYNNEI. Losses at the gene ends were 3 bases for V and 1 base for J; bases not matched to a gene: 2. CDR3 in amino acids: CASSDQGASYEQYF. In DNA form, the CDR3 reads TGTGCCAGCAGTGACCAGGGGGCTTCCTACGAGCAGTACTTC.

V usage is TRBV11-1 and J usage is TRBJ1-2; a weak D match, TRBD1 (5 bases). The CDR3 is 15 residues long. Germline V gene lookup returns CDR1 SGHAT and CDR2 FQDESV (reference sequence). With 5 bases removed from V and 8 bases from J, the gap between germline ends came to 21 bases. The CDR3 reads CASSPTAGRTMGYTF. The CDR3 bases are TGTGCCAGCAGCCCTACAGCGGGACGAACTATGGGCTACACCTTC.

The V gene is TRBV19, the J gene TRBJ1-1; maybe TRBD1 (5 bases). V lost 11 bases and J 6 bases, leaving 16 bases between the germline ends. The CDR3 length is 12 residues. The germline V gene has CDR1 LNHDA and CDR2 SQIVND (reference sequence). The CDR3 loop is CAVRYGAAEAFF. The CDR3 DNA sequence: TGTGCCGTAAGATATGGGGCGGCTGAAGCTTTCTTT. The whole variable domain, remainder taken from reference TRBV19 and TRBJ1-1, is DGGITQSPKYLFRKEGQNVTLSCEQNLNHDAMYWYRQDPGQGLRLIYYSQIVNDFQKGDIAEGYSVSREKKESFPLTVTSAQKNPTAFYLCAVRYGAAEAFFGQGTRLTVV.

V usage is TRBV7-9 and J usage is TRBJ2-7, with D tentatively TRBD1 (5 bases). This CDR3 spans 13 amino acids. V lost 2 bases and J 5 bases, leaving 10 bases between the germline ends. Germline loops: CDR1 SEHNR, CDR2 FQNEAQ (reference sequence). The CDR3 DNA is TGTGCCAGCAGCTTAACCCCAGGGAACGAGCAGTACTTC. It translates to CASSLTPGNEQYF.

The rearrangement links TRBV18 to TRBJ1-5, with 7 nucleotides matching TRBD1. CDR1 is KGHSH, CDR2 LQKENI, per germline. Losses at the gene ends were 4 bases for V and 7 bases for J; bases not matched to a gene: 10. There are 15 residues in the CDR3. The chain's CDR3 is CASSQMTGIDQPQHF. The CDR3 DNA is TGTGCCAGCTCACAGATGACAGGGATCGACCAGCCCCAGCATTTT.

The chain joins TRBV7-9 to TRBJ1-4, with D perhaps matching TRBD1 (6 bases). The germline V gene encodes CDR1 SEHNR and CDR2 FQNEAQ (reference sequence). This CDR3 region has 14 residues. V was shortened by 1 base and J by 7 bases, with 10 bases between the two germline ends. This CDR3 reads CASSLDGQPEKLFF. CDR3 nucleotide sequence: TGTGCCAGCAGCTTAGACGGACAGCCTGAAAAACTGTTTTTT.

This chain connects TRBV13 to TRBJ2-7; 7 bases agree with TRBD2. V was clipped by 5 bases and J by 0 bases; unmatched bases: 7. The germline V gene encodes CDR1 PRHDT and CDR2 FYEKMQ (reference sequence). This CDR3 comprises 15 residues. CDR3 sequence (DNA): TGTGCCAGCAGCCTAAGAGGGAGGGCCTCCTACGAGCAGTACTTC. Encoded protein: CASSLRGRASYEQYF.

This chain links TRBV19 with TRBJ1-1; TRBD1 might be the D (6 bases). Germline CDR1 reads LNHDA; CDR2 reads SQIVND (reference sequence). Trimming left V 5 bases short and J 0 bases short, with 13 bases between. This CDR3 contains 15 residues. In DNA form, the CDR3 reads TGTGCCAGTAGTTTCAGGGGCCCCATGAACACTGAAGCTTTCTTT. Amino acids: CASSFRGPMNTEAFF.

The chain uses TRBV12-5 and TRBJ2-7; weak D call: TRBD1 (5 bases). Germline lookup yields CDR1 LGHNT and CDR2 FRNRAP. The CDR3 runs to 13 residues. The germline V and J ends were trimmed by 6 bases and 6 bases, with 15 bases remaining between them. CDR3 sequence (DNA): TGTGCTAGTGGCATCCCACAGGTAGGCGAGCAGTACTTC. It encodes CASGIPQVGEQYF.

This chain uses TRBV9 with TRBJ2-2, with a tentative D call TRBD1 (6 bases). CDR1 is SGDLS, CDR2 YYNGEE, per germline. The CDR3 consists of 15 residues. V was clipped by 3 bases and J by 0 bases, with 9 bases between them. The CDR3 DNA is TGTGCCAGCAGCGGAGGGGGTTCGAACACCGGGGAGCTGTTTTTT. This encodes CASSGGGSNTGELFF.

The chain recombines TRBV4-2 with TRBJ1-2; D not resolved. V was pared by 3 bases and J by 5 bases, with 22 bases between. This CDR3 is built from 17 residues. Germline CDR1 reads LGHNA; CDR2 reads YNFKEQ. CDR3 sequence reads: CASSHLAVPYRPYGYTF. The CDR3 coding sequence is TGTGCCAGCAGCCATTTGGCGGTGCCCTACCGCCCTTATGGCTACACCTTC.

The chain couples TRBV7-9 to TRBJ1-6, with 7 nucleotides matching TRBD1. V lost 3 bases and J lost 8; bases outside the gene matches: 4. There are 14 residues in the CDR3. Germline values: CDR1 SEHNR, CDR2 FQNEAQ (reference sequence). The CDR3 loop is CASSFGTDYSPLHF. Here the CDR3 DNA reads TGTGCCAGCAGCTTCGGGACAGATTATTCACCCCTCCACTTT. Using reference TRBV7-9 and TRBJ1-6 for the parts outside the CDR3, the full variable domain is DTGVSQNPRHKITKRGQNVTFRCDPISEHNRLYWYRQTLGQGPEFLTYFQNEAQLEKSRLLSDRFSAERPKGSFSTLEIQRTEQGDSAMYLCASSFGTDYSPLHFGNGTRLTVT.

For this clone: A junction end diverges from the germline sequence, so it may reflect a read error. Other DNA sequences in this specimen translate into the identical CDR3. The CDR3 is CASRVGQINSPLHF. The DNA for the CDR3 is TGTGCCAGCAGGGTGGGACAGATAAATTCCCCCCTCCACTTT. This chain connects TRBV28 to TRBJ1-6, with 7 bases lining up with TRBD1. The CDR3 contains 14 residues. Germline assignment: CDR1 MDHEN and CDR2 SYDVKM. Combining the CDR3 with reference TRBV28 and TRBJ1-6 gives the whole variable domain DVKVTQSSRYLVKRTGEKVFLECVQDMDHENMFWYRQDPGLGLRLIYFSYDVKMKEKGDIPEGYSVSREKKERFSLILESASTNQTSMYLCASRVGQINSPLHFGNGTRLTVT.

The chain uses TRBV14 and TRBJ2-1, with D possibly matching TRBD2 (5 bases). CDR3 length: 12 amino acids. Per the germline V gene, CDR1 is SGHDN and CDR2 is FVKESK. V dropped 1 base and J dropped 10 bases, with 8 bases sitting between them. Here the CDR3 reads CASSQGSGEQFF. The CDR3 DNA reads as TGTGCCAGCAGCCAAGGGTCGGGGGAGCAGTTCTTC.

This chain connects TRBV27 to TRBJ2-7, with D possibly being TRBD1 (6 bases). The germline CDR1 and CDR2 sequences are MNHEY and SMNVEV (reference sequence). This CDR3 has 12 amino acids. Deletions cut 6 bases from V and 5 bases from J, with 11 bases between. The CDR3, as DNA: TGTGCCAGCAGGACAGGTTTTAACGAGCAGTACTTC. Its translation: CASRTGFNEQYF.